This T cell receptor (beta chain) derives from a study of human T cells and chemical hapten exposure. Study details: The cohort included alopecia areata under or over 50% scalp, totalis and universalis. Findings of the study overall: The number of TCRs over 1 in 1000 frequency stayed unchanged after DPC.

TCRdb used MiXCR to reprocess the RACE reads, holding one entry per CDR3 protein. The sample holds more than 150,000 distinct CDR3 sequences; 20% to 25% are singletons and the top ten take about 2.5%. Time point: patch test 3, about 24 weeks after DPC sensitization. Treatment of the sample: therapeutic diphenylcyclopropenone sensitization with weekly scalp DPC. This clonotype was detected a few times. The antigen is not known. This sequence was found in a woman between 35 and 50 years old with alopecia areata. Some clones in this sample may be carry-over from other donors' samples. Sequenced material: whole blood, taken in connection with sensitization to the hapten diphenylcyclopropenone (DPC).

CDR3 in amino acids: CSVRTSAYNEQFF. CDR3 bases: TGCAGCGTTAGGACTAGCGCCTACAATGAGCAGTTCTTC. The chain couples TRBV29-1 to TRBJ2-1; TRBD2 agrees at 9 bases. V lost 5 bases to trimming and J lost 2 bases; unmatched junction nucleotides: 1. CDR3 length equals 13 residues. CDR1 is SQVTM, CDR2 ANQGSEA, per germline.